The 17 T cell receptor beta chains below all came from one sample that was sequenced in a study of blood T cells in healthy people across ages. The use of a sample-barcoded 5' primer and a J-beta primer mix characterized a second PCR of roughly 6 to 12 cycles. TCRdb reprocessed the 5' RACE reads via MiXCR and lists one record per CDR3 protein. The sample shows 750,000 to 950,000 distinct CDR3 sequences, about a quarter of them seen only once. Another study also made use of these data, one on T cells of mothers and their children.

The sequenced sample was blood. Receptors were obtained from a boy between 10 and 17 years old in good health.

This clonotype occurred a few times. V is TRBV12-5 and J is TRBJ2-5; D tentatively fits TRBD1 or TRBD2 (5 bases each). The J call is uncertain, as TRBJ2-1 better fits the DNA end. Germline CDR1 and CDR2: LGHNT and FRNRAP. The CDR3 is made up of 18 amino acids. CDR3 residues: CASGLTGLREPSYNEQFF. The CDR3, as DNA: TGTGCTAGTGGTTTGACAGGACTTCGCGAACCCTCCTACAATGAGCAGTTCTTC.

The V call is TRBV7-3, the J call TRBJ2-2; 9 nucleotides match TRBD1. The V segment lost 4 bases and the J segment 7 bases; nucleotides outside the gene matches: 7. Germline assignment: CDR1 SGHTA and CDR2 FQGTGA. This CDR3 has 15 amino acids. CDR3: CASSSRTGVYGELFF. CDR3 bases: TGTGCCAGCAGCTCTCGGACAGGGGTGTACGGGGAGCTGTTTTTT.

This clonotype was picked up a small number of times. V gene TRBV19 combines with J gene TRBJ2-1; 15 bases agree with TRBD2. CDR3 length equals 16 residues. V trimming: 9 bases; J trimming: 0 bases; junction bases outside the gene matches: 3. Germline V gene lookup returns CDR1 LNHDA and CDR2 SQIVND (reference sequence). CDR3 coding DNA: TGTGCCAGCGGGACTAGCGGGGGGAGCTCCTACAATGAGCAGTTCTTC. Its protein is CASGTSGGSSYNEQFF.

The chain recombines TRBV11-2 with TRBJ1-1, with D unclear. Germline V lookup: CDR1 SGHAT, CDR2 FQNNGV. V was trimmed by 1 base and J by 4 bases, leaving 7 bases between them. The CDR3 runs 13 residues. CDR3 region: CASSLGPATEAFF. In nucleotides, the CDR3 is TGTGCCAGCAGCTTAGGGCCAGCCACTGAAGCTTTCTTT.

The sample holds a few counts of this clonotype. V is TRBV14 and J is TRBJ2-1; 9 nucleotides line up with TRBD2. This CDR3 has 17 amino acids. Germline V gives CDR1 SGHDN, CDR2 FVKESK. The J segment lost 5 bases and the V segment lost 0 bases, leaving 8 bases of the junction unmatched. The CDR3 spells CASSQEVGRGGNNEQFF. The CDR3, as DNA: TGTGCCAGCAGCCAAGAGGTCGGGCGGGGGGGCAACAATGAGCAGTTCTTC.

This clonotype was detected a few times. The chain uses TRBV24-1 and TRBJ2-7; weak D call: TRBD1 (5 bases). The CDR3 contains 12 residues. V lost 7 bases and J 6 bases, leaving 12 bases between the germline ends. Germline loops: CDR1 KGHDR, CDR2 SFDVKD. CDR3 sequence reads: CATSTDNGEQYF. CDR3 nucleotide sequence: TGTGCCACCAGCACGGACAACGGCGAGCAGTACTTC.

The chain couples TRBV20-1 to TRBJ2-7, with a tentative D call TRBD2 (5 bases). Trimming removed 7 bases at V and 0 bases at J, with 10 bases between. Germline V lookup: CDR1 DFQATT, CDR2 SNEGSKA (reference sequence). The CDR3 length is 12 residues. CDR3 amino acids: CSGGWSSYEQYF. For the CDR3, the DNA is TGCAGTGGCGGGTGGAGCTCCTACGAGCAGTACTTC.

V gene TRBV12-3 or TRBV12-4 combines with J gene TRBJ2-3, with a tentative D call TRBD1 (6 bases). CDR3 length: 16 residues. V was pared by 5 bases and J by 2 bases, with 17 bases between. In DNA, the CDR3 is TGTGCCAGCAGTCCGTTAACAGGGCCTCTCACAGATACGCAGTATTTT. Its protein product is CASSPLTGPLTDTQYF.

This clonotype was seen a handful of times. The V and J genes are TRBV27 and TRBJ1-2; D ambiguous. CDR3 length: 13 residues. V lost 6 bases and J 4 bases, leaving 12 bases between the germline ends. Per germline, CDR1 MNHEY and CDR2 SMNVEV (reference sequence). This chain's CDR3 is CASRKERSYGYTF. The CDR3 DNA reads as TGTGCCAGCAGGAAGGAACGTAGCTATGGCTACACCTTC.

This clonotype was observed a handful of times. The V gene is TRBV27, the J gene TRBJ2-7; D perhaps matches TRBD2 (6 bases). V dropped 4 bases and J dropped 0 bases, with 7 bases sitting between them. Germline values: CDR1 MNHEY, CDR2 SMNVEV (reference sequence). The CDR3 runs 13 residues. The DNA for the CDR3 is TGTGCCAGCAGTTCGACTAGCTCCTACGAGCAGTACTTC. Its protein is CASSSTSSYEQYF.

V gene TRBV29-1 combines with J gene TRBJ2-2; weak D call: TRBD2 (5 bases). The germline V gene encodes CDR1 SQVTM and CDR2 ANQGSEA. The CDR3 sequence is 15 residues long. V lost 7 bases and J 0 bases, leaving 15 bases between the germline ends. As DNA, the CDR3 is TGCAGCGGGGCCGGGGATTCCACGAACACCGGGGAGCTGTTTTTT. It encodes CSGAGDSTNTGELFF.

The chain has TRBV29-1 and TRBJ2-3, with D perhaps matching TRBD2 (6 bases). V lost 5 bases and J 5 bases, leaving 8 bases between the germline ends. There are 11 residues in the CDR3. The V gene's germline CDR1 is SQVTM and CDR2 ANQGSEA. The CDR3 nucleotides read TGCAGCGTTTTAGCGGAAGATACGCAGTATTTT. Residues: CSVLAEDTQYF.

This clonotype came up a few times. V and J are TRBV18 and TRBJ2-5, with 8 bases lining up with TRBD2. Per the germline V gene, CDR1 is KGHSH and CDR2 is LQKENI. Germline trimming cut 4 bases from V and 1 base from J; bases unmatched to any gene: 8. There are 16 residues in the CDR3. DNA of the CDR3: TGTGCCAGCTCACGACGGACTAGCCCGACCCAAGAGACCCAGTACTTC. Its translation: CASSRRTSPTQETQYF.

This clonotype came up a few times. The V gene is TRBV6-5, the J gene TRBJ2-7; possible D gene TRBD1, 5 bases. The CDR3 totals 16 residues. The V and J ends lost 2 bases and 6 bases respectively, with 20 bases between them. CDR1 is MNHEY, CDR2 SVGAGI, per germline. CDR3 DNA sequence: TGTGCCAGCAGTTACACCCGACAGATGAGGTTTGGCGAGCAGTACTTC. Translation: CASSYTRQMRFGEQYF.

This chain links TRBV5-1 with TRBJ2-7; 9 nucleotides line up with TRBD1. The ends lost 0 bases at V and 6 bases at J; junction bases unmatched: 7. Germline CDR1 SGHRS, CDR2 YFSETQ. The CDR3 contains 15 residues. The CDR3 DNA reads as TGCGCCAGCAGCTTGGCTGAGACAGGGGGAGTCGAGCAGTACTTC. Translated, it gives CASSLAETGGVEQYF.

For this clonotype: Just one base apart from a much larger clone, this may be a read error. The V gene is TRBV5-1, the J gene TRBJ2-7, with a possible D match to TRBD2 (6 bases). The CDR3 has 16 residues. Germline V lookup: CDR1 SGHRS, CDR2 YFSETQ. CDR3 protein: CASSLEGGASSYEHYF. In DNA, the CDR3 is TGCGCCAGCAGCTTGGAAGGAGGGGCGAGCTCCTACGAGCACTACTTC.

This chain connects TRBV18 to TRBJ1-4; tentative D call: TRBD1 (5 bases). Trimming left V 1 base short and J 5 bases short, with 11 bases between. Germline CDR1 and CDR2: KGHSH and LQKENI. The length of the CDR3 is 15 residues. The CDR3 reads CASSPRGDQNEKLFF. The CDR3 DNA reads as TGTGCCAGCTCACCACGAGGGGACCAGAATGAAAAACTGTTTTTT. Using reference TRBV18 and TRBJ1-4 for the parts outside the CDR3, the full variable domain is NAGVMQNPRHLVRRRGQEARLRCSPMKGHSHVYWYRQLPEEGLKFMVYLQKENIIDESGMPKERFSAEFPKEGPSILRIQQVVRGDSAAYFCASSPRGDQNEKLFFGSGTQLSVL.